This is a list of T cell receptor beta chains from one sample in a study of T cell responses to AZD1222 COVID-19 vaccine. The repertoire was sequenced with immunoSEQ multiplex PCR; TCRdb's copy has only in-frame clones and lacks some. Of approximately 130,000 clones in the sample, roughly nine tenths are singletons; the top ten hold over 8%. Specimen: peripheral blood, collected 28 days after the second AZD1222 dose. All receptors derive from an adult who received the AZD1222 COVID-19 vaccine. The CDR3 runs from the conserved cysteine through the conserved F or W. Fields, in order: V gene, CDR3 protein.

TRBV6-6 CASSYVSGGNQPQHF
TRBV5-4 CASSGTGQSAYEQYF
TRBV30 CAWVRPGTMDRRNYGYTF
TRBV14 CASSQEADARFGYTF
TRBV7-3 CASSFLGGGVTDTQYF
TRBV7-6 CASSGGQGSNYGYTF
TRBV7-9 CASTRQGASYEQYF
TRBV30 CAWSVIPLTGNTEAFF
TRBV12-5 CASGPLARSGELFF
TRBV6-2/TRBV6-3 CASSYFGGLGGNIQYF
TRBV18 CASSPGRANTEAFF
TRBV18 CASSPRRGAGNTIYF
TRBV19 CASSMGGPVDTQYF
TRBV27 CASVYPQYGSAYEQYF
TRBV5-6 CASSSGVSYGYTF
TRBV10-3 CAIRGGADQPQHF
TRBV14 CASSQGTRLTTQYF
TRBV7-3 CASSRTQGTEAFF
TRBV4-1 CASSQGTVATNEKLFF
TRBV2 CASSFDRANTEAFF
TRBV9 CASSVRGRANYGYTF
TRBV19 CASSSGTVGTEAFF
TRBV9 CASSVDPNSYEQYF
TRBV27 CASSPWTSGGVIKFF
TRBV11-1 CASSFSGTNTSPLHF
TRBV3-1/TRBV3-2 CASSLGIYQETQYF
TRBV29-1 CSVEGEGTENEKLFF
TRBV3-1/TRBV3-2 CASSQLRDQPQHF
TRBV19 CASSIEDQIGTGRPPLHF
TRBV19 CASGQRTDTQYF
TRBV11-2 CASSLRLSGRPSGTGELFF
TRBV6-5 CASSYSTRAPDTQYF
TRBV24-1 CATSGTGDGTQYF
TRBV3-1/TRBV3-2 CASSGHRVGQPQHF
TRBV5-4 CASCVDFWGGNEQFF
TRBV6-6 CASSPPFSGRALGRIQYF
TRBV3-1/TRBV3-2 CASSMDRVGYGYTF
TRBV19 CATGTSGSESNEQFF
TRBV18 CASSPGTGDEKLFF
TRBV7-7 CASSLGGSIKETQYF
TRBV4-2 CASSQDGSGRNYGYTF
TRBV11-2 CASSDRGRGETQYF
TRBV5-1 CASSLAPGLERLYNEQFF
TRBV5-4 CASNKMTGVGEQFF
TRBV6-5 CASSYSLQGVLTF